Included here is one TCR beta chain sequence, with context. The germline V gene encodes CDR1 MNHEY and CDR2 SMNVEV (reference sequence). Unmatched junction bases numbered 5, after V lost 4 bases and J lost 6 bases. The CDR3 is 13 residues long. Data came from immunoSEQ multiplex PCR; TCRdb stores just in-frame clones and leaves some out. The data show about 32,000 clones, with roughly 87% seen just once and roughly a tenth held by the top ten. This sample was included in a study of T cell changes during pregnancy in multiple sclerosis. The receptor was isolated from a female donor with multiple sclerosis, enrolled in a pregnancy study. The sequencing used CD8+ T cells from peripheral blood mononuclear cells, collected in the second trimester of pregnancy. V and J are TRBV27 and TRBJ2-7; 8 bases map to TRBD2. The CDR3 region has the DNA TGTGCCAGCAGTTGCGGGAGGCCGGGCGAGCAGTACTTC. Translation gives CASSCGRPGEQYF.